This T cell receptor (beta chain) derives from a study of blood T cell repertoires in COVID-19. In the study's own analysis: Counts of nucleated cells, estimated from reference gene primer amplification, were obtained. Generated by immunoSEQ multiplex PCR, the TCRdb table keeps only in-frame clones and is missing some. V and J calls and clone size are copied from that table; D and trimming were computed from the DNA. The data contain fewer than 250,000 clones, around 80% of them singletons. Germline loops: CDR1 SGHDT, CDR2 YYEEEE. Trimming removed 2 bases from V and 8 bases from J; junction bases left unmatched: 9. The CDR3 is 16 residues long.

This receptor was taken from a woman in her fifties or sixties with acute COVID-19. The specimen sequenced was PBMCs or T cells enriched from blood (not recorded which). The chain is built from TRBV5-6 and TRBJ2-1; 11 nucleotides align to TRBD1. The CDR3 is CASSFRTGGIWDEQFF. The CDR3 DNA is TGTGCCAGCAGCTTTCGGACAGGGGGCATTTGGGATGAGCAGTTCTTC.